The 27 T cell receptor beta chains below all came from one sample that was sequenced in a study of blood T cell repertoires in COVID-19. Assay used: immunoSEQ multiplex PCR; TCRdb lists only in-frame clones, some missing. This sample carries just under 85,000 clones, more than 75% of them seen once, and the ten largest clones take approximately 8.1%. Sequenced: peripheral blood. All receptors derive from an elderly man with active or convalescent COVID-19.

V and J are TRBV30 and TRBJ2-1, with 9 bases fitting TRBD2. Trimming cost V 2 bases and J 7 bases; bases outside gene matches: 9. CDR1 is GTSNPN and CDR2 is SVGIG in the germline V gene (reference sequence). This CDR3 is built from 15 residues. CDR3 region: CAWSPGLAIMNEQFF. The CDR3, as DNA: TGTGCCTGGAGTCCGGGACTAGCCATTATGAATGAGCAGTTCTTC.

The chain uses TRBV3-1 (or the pseudogene TRBV3-2) and TRBJ2-5; a weak D match, TRBD2 (6 bases). V was clipped by 4 bases and J by 3 bases, with 18 bases between them. Germline CDR1 LGHDT, CDR2 YNNKEL (reference sequence). The CDR3 sequence is 16 residues long. The CDR3 reads CASSPLGEVGEETQYF. Here the CDR3 DNA reads TGTGCCAGCAGCCCTTTGGGGGAGGTCGGGGAAGAGACCCAGTACTTC.

The chain links TRBV5-4 to TRBJ2-1; no clear D gene. Trimming stripped 4 bases from V and 7 bases from J, with 18 bases between. CDR1 is SGHNT and CDR2 is YYREEE in the germline V gene (reference sequence). The CDR3 is 15 residues long. The CDR3 region is CASSRSSAVENEQFF. The CDR3 region has the DNA TGTGCCAGCAGCCGTTCGTCGGCTGTGGAGAATGAGCAGTTCTTC.

This chain connects TRBV15 to TRBJ2-5; TRBD2 aligns across 11 bases. This CDR3 region has 16 residues. After removal of 4 bases from V and 1 base from J, the junction contained 5 bases not matched to a gene. Germline assignment: CDR1 LNHNV and CDR2 YYDKDF (reference sequence). The CDR3 nucleotides read TGTGCCACCAGCAAAGGGACTAGCGGTTCCCAAGAGACCCAGTACTTC. Protein sequence: CATSKGTSGSQETQYF.

The rearrangement links TRBV6-6 to TRBJ2-7; 8 nucleotides match TRBD2. Germline loops: CDR1 MNHNY, CDR2 SVGAGI (reference sequence). V lost 6 bases and J lost 2; bases outside the gene matches: 9. This CDR3 is built from 15 residues. The CDR3 DNA reads TGTGCCAGCAGCCCTCGGGAGGGGGGGACCTACGAGCAGTACGTC. The encoded protein is CASSPREGGTYEQYV.

The rearrangement links TRBV28 to TRBJ2-7; D uncertain. V gave up 5 bases and J gave up 0 bases, with 5 bases separating them. The CDR3 has 12 amino acids. The germline V gene encodes CDR1 MDHEN and CDR2 SYDVKM. The CDR3 loop reads CASSHNSYEQYV. The DNA for the CDR3 is TGTGCCAGCAGTCACAACTCCTACGAGCAGTACGTC.

V gene TRBV19 combines with J gene TRBJ2-1; TRBD2 matches 15 bases. This CDR3 is 16 amino acids long. The V and J ends lost 4 bases and 6 bases, in that order; junction bases with no gene match: 4. Germline assignment: CDR1 LNHDA and CDR2 SQIVND (reference sequence). In DNA form, the CDR3 reads TGTGCCAGTAGTACAGGGACTAGCGGGAGGACCAATGAGCAGTTCTTC. Translated, it gives CASSTGTSGRTNEQFF.

This chain links TRBV6-6 with TRBJ2-5; TRBD1 matches 11 bases. The CDR3 has 16 residues. Germline V gene sequence: CDR1 MNHNY, CDR2 SVGAGI (reference sequence). V was clipped by 2 bases and J by 4 bases; unmatched bases: 6. CDR3 coding DNA: TGTGCCAGCAGTTACCACCTCGGGACAGGGGGAGAGACCCAGTACTTC. Its protein product is CASSYHLGTGGETQYF.

This sequence joins TRBV7-8 and TRBJ2-5; TRBD1 aligns across 7 bases. The CDR3 has 16 residues. The germline gives CDR1 SGHVS, CDR2 FQNEAQ. After removal of 2 bases from V and 4 bases from J, the junction contained 10 bases not matched to a gene. The CDR3 DNA reads as TGTGCCAGCAGCTTATTTGAGGGGGCTGTAAGAGAGACCCAGTACTTC. Translation gives CASSLFEGAVRETQYF.

This sequence joins TRBV29-1 and TRBJ1-2, with D possibly TRBD1 on 5 matching bases. The CDR3 length is 11 residues. Germline V gene sequence: CDR1 SQVTM, CDR2 ANQGSEA. Trimming removed 7 bases at V and 8 bases at J, with 14 bases between. The CDR3 reads CSGGTGGGYTF. The CDR3 DNA sequence: TGCAGCGGTGGGACGGGGGGAGGCTACACCTTC.

The V call is TRBV4-1, the J call TRBJ1-2; 7 bases line up with TRBD1. The V and J ends lost 0 bases and 4 bases, in that order; junction bases with no gene match: 2. Germline CDR1 and CDR2: MGHRA and YSYEKL. This CDR3 region has 14 residues. CDR3 in DNA: TGCGCCAGCAGCCAAGAATGGGACAGCTATGGCTACACCTTC. Translated, it gives CASSQEWDSYGYTF.

Comment on this clone: At one boundary the junction diverges from the germline segment, which might be a read error. This chain joins TRBV19 and TRBJ1-5; D gene ambiguous. Germline-derived CDR1 and CDR2 are LNHDA and SQIVND (reference sequence). This CDR3 has 14 residues. The CDR3 region has the DNA TGTGCCAGTAGTATGAGCAGGCTCAATCAGCCCCGGCATTTT. As protein: CASSMSRLNQPRHF.

The chain couples TRBV29-1 to TRBJ1-2; D ambiguous. V lost 3 bases and J lost 9, with 17 bases in between. Germline loops: CDR1 SQVTM, CDR2 ANQGSEA. The CDR3 contains 13 residues. The CDR3 nucleotides read TGCAGCGTTGAGAGTCTCGGGAAGGGTAGCTACACCTTC. This codes for CSVESLGKGSYTF.

The gene calls are TRBV6-4 and TRBJ1-2, with 11 positions matching TRBD1. The V segment lost 6 bases and the J segment 3 bases; nucleotides outside the gene matches: 9. The CDR3 runs 16 residues. Germline V lookup: CDR1 MRHNA, CDR2 SNTAGT. CDR3 nucleotides: TGTGCCAGCAGCGATTCCGGGACAGGGGGTTACTATGGCTACACCTTC. Protein: CASSDSGTGGYYGYTF.

Here the CDR3 reads CSVRGQGINEKLFF. CDR3 nucleotide sequence: TGCAGCGTCCGGGGACAGGGCATTAATGAAAAACTGTTTTTT. V and J are TRBV29-1 and TRBJ1-4, with 9 bases that match TRBD1. Germline V gene data show CDR1 as SQVTM and CDR2 as ANQGSEA. The CDR3 is 14 amino acids. V shed 6 bases, J shed 4 bases, and the junction held 6 bases outside the gene matches.

This clone has only a few counts. V and J are TRBV3-1 (or the pseudogene TRBV3-2) and TRBJ1-5; TRBD1 matches 7 bases. The germline CDR1 and CDR2 sequences are LGHDT and YNNKEL (reference sequence). V shed 0 bases, J shed 9 bases, and the junction held 8 bases outside the gene matches. The CDR3 has 15 amino acids. The CDR3 spells CASSQDSTGERPQHF. CDR3 nucleotides: TGTGCCAGCAGCCAAGATTCTACAGGGGAAAGGCCCCAGCATTTT.

V gene TRBV10-1 combines with J gene TRBJ1-4; the D is unclear. This CDR3 is built from 15 residues. V was cut by 3 bases and J by 0 bases, with 8 bases left in between. Germline CDR1 and CDR2: WNHNN and SYGVQD (reference sequence). CDR3 in amino acids: CASSEDGATNEKLFF. For the CDR3, the DNA is TGCGCCAGCAGTGAAGACGGAGCAACTAATGAAAAACTGTTTTTT.

The chain links TRBV28 to TRBJ1-1; 12 nucleotides align to TRBD1. CDR3 length: 18 residues. V trimming: 9 bases; J trimming: 5 bases; junction bases outside the gene matches: 19. Germline CDR1 reads MDHEN; CDR2 reads SYDVKM. The CDR3 spells CASRPSGQGAIMETEAFF. As DNA, the CDR3 is TGTGCCAGTCGTCCCTCGGGACAGGGGGCGATAATGGAGACTGAAGCTTTCTTT. Full variable domain (remainder filled in from reference TRBV28 and TRBJ1-1): DVKVTQSSRYLVKRTGEKVFLECVQDMDHENMFWYRQDPGLGLRLIYFSYDVKMKEKGDIPEGYSVSREKKERFSLILESASTNQTSMYLCASRPSGQGAIMETEAFFGQGTRLTVV.

This chain connects TRBV7-6 to TRBJ2-5; the match to TRBD2 covers 9 bases. The CDR3 is made up of 15 amino acids. Germline V CDR1 and CDR2: SGHVS, FNYEAQ. The V segment lost 10 bases and the J segment 5 bases; nucleotides outside the gene matches: 14. This CDR3 reads CATGNRRGGRETQYF. For the CDR3, the DNA is TGTGCCACTGGAAACCGGCGGGGGGGAAGGGAGACCCAGTACTTC.

This clone has a single count. The chain recombines TRBV6-5 with TRBJ2-2; possibly TRBD2 for D (5 bases). Germline V gene lookup returns CDR1 MNHEY and CDR2 SVGAGI. The CDR3 has 13 residues. V was cut by 10 bases and J by 6 bases, with 15 bases left in between. For the CDR3, the DNA is TGTGCCACCTCGGGGAGCAGGCCCGGGGAGCTGTTTTTT. This translates into CATSGSRPGELFF.

The chain couples TRBV11-2 to TRBJ2-6; D might be TRBD2 (7 bases). Looked up from germline, CDR1 is SGHAT and CDR2 is FQNNGV. The V end was cut by 2 bases, the J end by 0 bases, with 8 bases between. The CDR3 loop spans 16 amino acids. The CDR3 coding sequence is TGTGCCAGCAGCTTAAGGGGGGGCTCTGGGGCCAACGTCCTGACTTTC. Its translation: CASSLRGGSGANVLTF. Supplemented by reference TRBV11-2 and TRBJ2-6, the full variable domain reads EAGVAQSPRYKIIEKRQSVAFWCNPISGHATLYWYQQILGQGPKLLIQFQNNGVVDDSQLPKDRFSAERLKGVDSTLKIQPAKLEDSAVYLCASSLRGGSGANVLTFGAGSRLTVL.

The rearrangement links TRBV5-1 to TRBJ1-1; 7 nucleotides align to TRBD1. The CDR3 sequence is 17 residues long. Trimming took 0 bases from V and 4 from J; bases not matched to a gene: 12. Germline values: CDR1 SGHRS, CDR2 YFSETQ. This chain's CDR3 is CASSLGPTGRHGTEAFF. Here the CDR3 DNA reads TGCGCCAGCAGCTTGGGGCCGACAGGGCGCCACGGCACTGAAGCTTTCTTT.

This chain links TRBV5-1 with TRBJ1-2, with a tentative D call TRBD1 (5 bases). The CDR3 extends over 14 amino acids. Germline V gene sequence: CDR1 SGHRS, CDR2 YFSETQ. Trimming cost V 1 base and J 2 bases, with 9 bases left between them. The CDR3 nucleotides are TGCGCCAGCAGCTTGAGTGGGGGGAACTATGGCTACACCTTC. Translating it yields CASSLSGGNYGYTF.

In DNA form, the CDR3 reads TGTGCCAGCTCACCGGTTGCAGCGAACCTTTATGGCTACACCTTC. Translated, it gives CASSPVAANLYGYTF. The chain recombines TRBV18 with TRBJ1-2; D is unresolved. V lost 3 bases, J lost 5 bases, and 16 bases lay in between. Looked up from germline, CDR1 is KGHSH and CDR2 is LQKENI. This CDR3 contains 15 residues.

The V gene is TRBV29-1, the J gene TRBJ2-5; D might be TRBD2 (6 bases). This CDR3 comprises 13 residues. Trimming took 7 bases from V and 2 from J, leaving 14 bases between them. Germline assignment: CDR1 SQVTM and CDR2 ANQGSEA. DNA for the CDR3: TGCAGCGCCCGACTCGGGGGACAAGAGACCCAGTACTTC. Protein product: CSARLGGQETQYF.

The rearrangement links TRBV7-2 to TRBJ2-1; 8 bases align to TRBD2. CDR3 size: 15 residues. Germline values: CDR1 SGHTA, CDR2 FQGNSA. The V segment lost 3 bases and the J segment 5 bases; nucleotides outside the gene matches: 6. For the CDR3, the DNA is TGTGCCAGCAGCTTCGAGGGACTAGGGGACAATGAGCAGTTCTTC. It encodes CASSFEGLGDNEQFF.

The J gene is TRBJ1-5, the V gene TRBV6-4; D is undetermined. This CDR3 has 13 residues. Trimming removed 6 bases from V and 0 bases from J, with 6 bases in between. Germline V CDR1 and CDR2: MRHNA, SNTAGT. The CDR3 loop is CASSADSNQPQHF. CDR3 coding DNA: TGTGCCAGCAGCGCAGATAGCAATCAGCCCCAGCATTTT.